This TCR beta chain emerged from a study of T cell changes during pregnancy in multiple sclerosis. CDR1 LNHDA and CDR2 SQIVND come from the germline V gene (reference sequence). V shed 9 bases, J shed 3 bases, and the junction held 9 bases outside the gene matches. This CDR3 contains 15 residues. Clones were read by immunoSEQ multiplex PCR, and TCRdb kept only the in-frame ones, dropping some. The sample yields 75,000 to 100,000 clones, roughly 92% seen once. Only one count was recorded for this clone. The chain joins TRBV19 to TRBJ2-1; TRBD2 matches 9 bases. The receptor was derived from a female donor with multiple sclerosis, enrolled in a pregnancy study. Sample: peripheral blood, taken after pregnancy. CDR3 region: CASRDLAGVYNEQFF. As DNA, the CDR3 is TGTGCCAGCCGAGATTTAGCGGGGGTCTACAATGAGCAGTTCTTC.